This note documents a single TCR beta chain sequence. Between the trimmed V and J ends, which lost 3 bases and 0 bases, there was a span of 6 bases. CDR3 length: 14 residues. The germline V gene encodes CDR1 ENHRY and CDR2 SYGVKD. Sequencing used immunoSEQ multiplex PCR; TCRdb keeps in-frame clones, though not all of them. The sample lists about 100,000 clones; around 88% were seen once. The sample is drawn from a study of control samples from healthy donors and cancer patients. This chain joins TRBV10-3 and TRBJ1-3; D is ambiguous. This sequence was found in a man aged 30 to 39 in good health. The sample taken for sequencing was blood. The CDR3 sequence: CAISEPTSGNTIYF. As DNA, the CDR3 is TGTGCCATCAGTGAACCCACCTCTGGAAACACCATATATTTT.